A selection of T cell receptor beta chains follows, all from one sample in a study of T cell responses to AZD1222 COVID-19 vaccine. Assay: immunoSEQ multiplex PCR; the TCRdb copy retains only in-frame clones and omits some. The top ten hold around 1.9% of the sample, which has 120,000 to 150,000 clones, 85% to 95% seen once. The sequencing used peripheral blood, collected on day 0 of AZD1222 vaccination. Source of these receptors: an adult in good health. Both conserved end residues are part of each CDR3. D genes are given only for firm matches. Some rows have no size entry. The others give once, few or many, or a class for an expanded clone.

CDR3 protein: CASSVEVGPGTEAFF; CDR3 DNA: TGTGCCAGCAGCGTAGAGGTGGGGCCGGGCACTGAAGCTTTCTTT; clone size: NA; D gene: NA; V gene: TRBV9; J gene: TRBJ1-1
CDR3 protein: CASSPPTGTDNTEAFF; CDR3 DNA: TGTGCCAGCAGTCCACCTACCGGGACAGATAACACTGAAGCTTTCTTT; clone size: NA; D gene: TRBD1; V gene: TRBV6-6; J gene: TRBJ1-1
CDR3 protein: CATSSLPGNSPLHF; CDR3 DNA: TGTGCCACCAGTTCCCTGCCCGGGAATTCACCCCTCCACTTT; clone size: NA; D gene: NA; V gene: TRBV15; J gene: TRBJ1-6
CDR3 protein: CASSWVGGGRNTEAFF; CDR3 DNA: TGCGCCAGCAGCTGGGTAGGGGGCGGAAGGAACACTGAAGCTTTCTTT; clone size: once; D gene: TRBD1; V gene: TRBV5-1; J gene: TRBJ1-1
CDR3 protein: CASSDRRRAEEREKLFF; CDR3 DNA: TGTGCCAGCAGTGACCGTCGGCGGGCCGAGGAGCGGGAAAAACTGTTTTTT; clone size: NA; D gene: NA; V gene: TRBV6-1; J gene: TRBJ1-4
CDR3 protein: CASSFLDRDAFF; CDR3 DNA: TGTGCCAGCAGCTTTCTCGACCGTGACGCTTTCTTT; clone size: NA; D gene: NA; V gene: TRBV11-2; J gene: TRBJ1-1
CDR3 protein: CASSLFGLTHSPLHF; CDR3 DNA: TGTGCCAGCAGCTTATTTGGACTCACTCATTCACCCCTCCACTTT; clone size: NA; D gene: NA; V gene: TRBV7-8; J gene: TRBJ1-6
CDR3 protein: CASSFGEPFAYGYTF; CDR3 DNA: TGCGCCAGCAGCTTCGGGGAGCCTTTTGCCTATGGCTACACCTTC; clone size: once; D gene: NA; V gene: TRBV5-1; J gene: TRBJ1-2
CDR3 protein: CASSARGLAPFEQYF; CDR3 DNA: TGTGCCAGCAGCGCCAGGGGGCTCGCCCCGTTCGAGCAGTACTTC; clone size: once; D gene: TRBD1; V gene: TRBV7-9; J gene: TRBJ2-7
CDR3 protein: CASSLSPDSLNYGYTF; CDR3 DNA: TGCGCCAGCAGCTTGTCGCCCGACTCTCTTAACTATGGCTACACCTTC; clone size: NA; D gene: NA; V gene: TRBV5-1; J gene: TRBJ1-2
CDR3 protein: CASSNPGGAKNIQYF; CDR3 DNA: TGTGCCAGTAGTAACCCGGGAGGGGCCAAAAACATTCAGTACTTC; clone size: NA; D gene: TRBD2; V gene: TRBV19; J gene: TRBJ2-4
CDR3 protein: CAISDSWEQYF; CDR3 DNA: TGTGCCATCAGTGACAGTTGGGAGCAGTACTTC; clone size: NA; D gene: NA; V gene: TRBV10-3; J gene: TRBJ2-7
CDR3 protein: CASSLAAGGYNEQFF; CDR3 DNA: TGTGCCAGCAGCTTAGCAGCGGGGGGGTACAATGAGCAGTTCTTC; clone size: NA; D gene: TRBD2; V gene: TRBV7-2; J gene: TRBJ2-1
CDR3 protein: CASTRGEQYF; CDR3 DNA: TGTGCCAGCACCCGCGGCGAGCAGTACTTC; clone size: few; D gene: NA; V gene: TRBV7-3; J gene: TRBJ2-7
CDR3 protein: CASSQVTGRGGTDTQYF; CDR3 DNA: TGTGCCAGCAGCCAAGTAACAGGGCGTGGGGGCACAGATACGCAGTATTTT; clone size: NA; D gene: NA; V gene: TRBV3-1/TRBV3-2; J gene: TRBJ2-3
CDR3 protein: CASSQGSKAFF; CDR3 DNA: TGTGCCAGCAGCCAAGGCTCGAAAGCTTTCTTT; clone size: once; D gene: NA; V gene: TRBV3-1/TRBV3-2; J gene: TRBJ1-1
CDR3 protein: CASSLRNNEKLFF; CDR3 DNA: TGTGCCAGCAGTCTCCGGAATAATGAAAAACTGTTTTTT; clone size: NA; D gene: NA; V gene: TRBV6-5; J gene: TRBJ1-4
CDR3 protein: CASSQERARNSPLHF; CDR3 DNA: TGCGCCAGCAGCCAAGAAAGGGCCCGTAATTCACCCCTCCACTTT; clone size: NA; D gene: NA; V gene: TRBV4-1; J gene: TRBJ1-6
CDR3 protein: CASEIGKNTEAFF; CDR3 DNA: TGTGCCAGCGAGATAGGGAAGAACACTGAAGCTTTCTTT; clone size: NA; D gene: NA; V gene: TRBV2; J gene: TRBJ1-1
CDR3 protein: CASSTINSNQPQHF; CDR3 DNA: TGTGCCAGTAGTACGATAAATAGCAATCAGCCCCAGCATTTT; clone size: once; D gene: NA; V gene: TRBV19; J gene: TRBJ1-5
CDR3 protein: CASKDPGGFGANVLTF; CDR3 DNA: TGTGCCAGCAAGGATCCAGGGGGCTTTGGGGCCAACGTCCTGACTTTC; clone size: NA; D gene: TRBD1; V gene: TRBV9; J gene: TRBJ2-6
CDR3 protein: CASSVDPLQETQYF; CDR3 DNA: TGTGCCAGCAGCGTAGACCCGTTGCAAGAGACCCAGTACTTC; clone size: NA; D gene: NA; V gene: TRBV9; J gene: TRBJ2-5